Below are 31 T cell receptor beta chains sequenced from a single sample in a study of blood T cells in healthy people across ages. Next came a second PCR, run for about 6 to 12 cycles, which used a sample-barcoded 5' primer along with a J-beta primer mix. In TCRdb, the 5' RACE reads were re-called with MiXCR into one record per CDR3 protein. The sample yields about 800,000 distinct CDR3 sequences, roughly 64% seen once. Source material: blood. The receptors derive from a man aged 25 to 45 in good health.

The J gene is TRBJ1-4, the V gene TRBV6-2 or TRBV6-3, with D perhaps matching TRBD1 (6 bases). Germline CDR1 is MNHEY and CDR2 is SVGEGT. The CDR3 is 18 amino acids. V shed 2 bases and J shed 0 bases, with 16 bases lying between them. CDR3 loop: CASSYRLGQIATNEKLFF. The CDR3 DNA sequence: TGTGCCAGCAGTTACCGACTTGGACAGATTGCAACTAATGAAAAACTGTTTTTT.

The chain is built from TRBV6-5 and TRBJ2-7; 10 positions agree with TRBD1. This CDR3 has 15 residues. Per germline, CDR1 MNHEY and CDR2 SVGAGI. V lost 0 bases, J lost 6 bases, and 5 bases stayed unmatched. CDR3 nucleotides: TGTGCCAGCAGTTACTCCCGGACAGGGGGGAGCGAGCAGTACTTC. The encoded protein is CASSYSRTGGSEQYF.

This clonotype was seen only a few times. This chain uses TRBV20-1 with TRBJ2-7; D not certain. V lost 0 bases to trimming and J lost 7 bases, with 7 bases between them. CDR3 size: 11 residues. Germline V gives CDR1 DFQATT, CDR2 SNEGSKA (reference sequence). For the CDR3, the DNA is TGCAGTGCTAGAGATACATGGGAGCAGTACTTC. Protein product: CSARDTWEQYF.

The rearrangement uses TRBV28 and TRBJ2-7, with 7 bases aligning to TRBD2. The CDR3 covers 13 residues. The germline gives CDR1 MDHEN, CDR2 SYDVKM. The junction had 8 bases not matched to a gene; V was cut back by 7 bases and J by 5 bases. Written as DNA, the CDR3 is TGTGCCAGCAAACAGGCGGGAGTGGACGAGCAGTACTTC. Its translation: CASKQAGVDEQYF.

V is TRBV4-2 and J is TRBJ2-6; D perhaps matches TRBD2 (5 bases). CDR1 is LGHNA, CDR2 YNFKEQ, per germline. The CDR3 sequence is 17 residues long. Trimming shortened V by 3 bases and J by 4 bases, and 16 bases separated the two germline ends. The CDR3 spells CASSQRELTPGANVLTF. The CDR3 coding sequence is TGTGCCAGCAGCCAGAGGGAACTCACCCCAGGGGCCAACGTCCTGACTTTC.

This clonotype was observed a few times. The chain has TRBV28 and TRBJ2-7; D not resolved. There are 13 residues in the CDR3. V was shortened by 1 base and J by 5 bases, with 9 bases between the two germline ends. Looked up from germline, CDR1 is MDHEN and CDR2 is SYDVKM. CDR3 protein: CASSLLSPNEQYF. For the CDR3, the DNA is TGTGCCAGCAGTTTATTGTCCCCGAACGAGCAGTACTTC.

The CDR3 region is CSASSFWRETQYF. In DNA, the CDR3 is TGCAGTGCTAGTTCATTTTGGCGCGAGACCCAGTACTTC. This chain joins TRBV20-1 and TRBJ2-7; no clear D gene. The DNA end is more similar to TRBJ2-5, so the J call may be wrong. CDR3 length equals 13 residues. Germline V gives CDR1 DFQATT, CDR2 SNEGSKA (reference sequence).

The chain combines TRBV20-1 with TRBJ2-3; TRBD2 matches at 9 bases. Trimming removed 3 bases from V and 3 bases from J; junction bases left unmatched: 10. This CDR3 has 16 residues. From germline, CDR1 is DFQATT and CDR2 SNEGSKA (reference sequence). The CDR3 loop is CSARGRAGGLTDTQYF. In DNA form, the CDR3 reads TGCAGTGCTAGGGGCCGAGCGGGGGGCTTAACAGATACGCAGTATTTT.

This chain links TRBV6-5 with TRBJ2-1; D is possibly TRBD1 or TRBD2 (6 bases each). The CDR3 is 14 residues long. The ends were cut back, 6 bases at V and 9 bases at J, with 18 bases in the middle. Germline V gene lookup returns CDR1 MNHEY and CDR2 SVGAGI. The CDR3 region is CASRPPLGGSEQFF. CDR3 bases: TGTGCCAGCAGACCTCCCCTCGGGGGCAGTGAGCAGTTCTTC.

Many counts were recorded for this clonotype. The chain recombines TRBV4-2 with TRBJ2-5; no clear D. CDR1 and CDR2 from the germline V gene are LGHNA and YNFKEQ. Trimming removed 0 bases from V and 1 base from J, with 6 bases in between. The CDR3 spans 14 residues. The CDR3 loop is CASSQEWGQETQYF. CDR3 in DNA: TGTGCCAGCAGCCAAGAGTGGGGCCAAGAGACCCAGTACTTC.

A few counts support this clonotype. This rearrangement joins TRBV7-9 to TRBJ2-7; D is possibly TRBD1 or TRBD2 (5 bases each). The J call may be incorrect, as the DNA end agrees better with TRBJ2-5. This CDR3 comprises 14 residues. The germline gives CDR1 SEHNR, CDR2 FQNEAQ (reference sequence). CDR3 in amino acids: CASSWDGPRETQYF. In DNA, the CDR3 is TGTGCCAGCAGCTGGGACGGGCCTCGGGAGACCCAGTACTTC.

V and J are TRBV20-1 and TRBJ2-5, with D possibly TRBD2 on 5 matching bases. V was cut by 5 bases and J by 2 bases, with 12 bases left in between. The germline CDR1 and CDR2 sequences are DFQATT and SNEGSKA (reference sequence). The CDR3 is 13 residues long. The CDR3 here is CSALHEGQETQYF. In nucleotides, the CDR3 is TGCAGTGCTCTACACGAGGGACAAGAGACCCAGTACTTC.

The V gene is TRBV5-1, the J gene TRBJ2-1; 9 nucleotides line up with TRBD2. V gave up 4 bases and J gave up 2 bases; unmatched junction bases: 4. The CDR3 is 15 amino acids. The germline CDR1 and CDR2 sequences are SGHRS and YFSETQ. CDR3 bases: TGCGCCAGCAGCATAGCGGGGGAAGCCTACAATGAGCAGTTCTTC. This gives the protein CASSIAGEAYNEQFF.

The rearrangement links TRBV20-1 to TRBJ2-7; a possible D gene is TRBD1 (5 bases). This CDR3 is 14 amino acids long. Trimming shortened V by 5 bases and J by 2 bases, and 16 bases separated the two germline ends. Germline values: CDR1 DFQATT, CDR2 SNEGSKA (reference sequence). CDR3 nucleotide sequence: TGCAGTGCTCCCGACAGCCACAGCACCTACGAGCAGTACTTC. Translation gives CSAPDSHSTYEQYF.

The rearrangement links TRBV7-9 to TRBJ1-2; D remains unclear. V lost 4 bases and J 5 bases, leaving 14 bases between the germline ends. The CDR3 covers 14 residues. Per germline, CDR1 SEHNR and CDR2 FQNEAQ (reference sequence). This CDR3 reads CASSSLNADYGYTF. CDR3 coding DNA: TGTGCCAGCAGCTCTCTAAATGCGGATTATGGCTACACCTTC.

The rearrangement links TRBV6-5 to TRBJ2-1; D unresolved. This CDR3 contains 14 residues. V lost 2 bases to trimming and J lost 0 bases, with 5 bases between them. CDR1 MNHEY and CDR2 SVGAGI come from the germline V gene. CDR3 region: CASSYSDSYNEQFF. The CDR3 coding sequence is TGTGCCAGCAGTTACAGCGACTCCTACAATGAGCAGTTCTTC.

The rearrangement uses TRBV5-1 and TRBJ2-3; D is unclear. V gave up 7 bases and J gave up 11 bases, with 17 bases separating them. CDR1 is SGHRS and CDR2 is YFSETQ in the germline V gene. CDR3 size: 12 residues. The CDR3 nucleotides are TGCGCCAGCTACATACAACAGCAGAAGCAGTATTTT. This codes for CASYIQQQKQYF. The whole variable domain, filled in from reference TRBV5-1 and TRBJ2-3, reads KAGVTQTPRYLIKTRGQQVTLSCSPISGHRSVSWYQQTPGQGLQFLFEYFSETQRNKGNFPGRFSGRQFSNSRSEMNVSTLELGDSALYLCASYIQQQKQYFGPGTRLTVL.

This clonotype was observed a few times. The chain uses TRBV6-5 and TRBJ2-5, with 9 bases aligning to TRBD1. The J call is in doubt because the DNA end fits TRBJ2-7 better. The CDR3 sequence is 12 residues long. The germline V gene encodes CDR1 MNHEY and CDR2 SVGAGI. Here the CDR3 reads CASSRQGVEQYF. In DNA form, the CDR3 reads TGTGCCAGCAGTCGACAGGGGGTCGAGCAGTACTTC.

This clonotype was counted only a few times. The rearrangement uses TRBV7-2 and TRBJ2-5, with 9 bases lining up with TRBD1. V lost 4 bases, J lost 5 bases, and 8 bases stayed unmatched. Germline CDR1 reads SGHTA; CDR2 reads FQGNSA. CDR3 length: 15 amino acids. In nucleotides, the CDR3 is TGTGCCAGCAGCTCCGGGACAGGGAAGTCCGAGACCCAGTACTTC. Its translation: CASSSGTGKSETQYF.

Regarding this clonotype: A much larger clone lies a single base off, so this may be a read error. In DNA form, the CDR3 reads TGTGCCAGCACCGCAGGCGGGGGTGAGAAGTACTTC. It yields the protein CASTAGGGEKYF. The chain carries TRBV12-3 or TRBV12-4 and TRBJ2-4; the match to TRBD2 covers 7 bases. CDR3 length equals 12 residues. The junction had 11 bases not matched to a gene; V was cut back by 7 bases and J by 14 bases.

The rearrangement joins TRBV20-1 to TRBJ1-5; D may be TRBD1 (5 bases). Deletions cut 6 bases from V and 4 bases from J, with 13 bases between. Per germline, CDR1 DFQATT and CDR2 SNEGSKA (reference sequence). This CDR3 spans 13 amino acids. CDR3 sequence reads: CSAEGLLNQPQHF. CDR3 bases: TGCAGTGCCGAGGGACTGCTTAATCAGCCCCAGCATTTT.

Concerning this clonotype: This may be a read error: a much more frequent sequence differs by one nucleotide. The chain is built from TRBV24-1 and TRBJ2-1; a possible D gene is TRBD1 (7 bases). Trimming cost V 7 bases and J 7 bases, with 22 bases left between them. The CDR3 runs to 16 residues. The germline gives CDR1 KGHDR, CDR2 SFDVKD. The CDR3 bases are TGTGCCACCAGCGGCTCCGGGGCAGGGGGGACGAATGAGCAGTTCTTC. This gives the protein CATSGSGAGGTNEQFF.

The CDR3: CSARGRTKNTEAFF. The CDR3 nucleotides are TGCAGTGCTAGAGGCCGGACAAAGAACACTGAAGCTTTCTTT. This rearrangement joins TRBV20-1 to TRBJ1-1, with a tentative D call TRBD1 (5 bases). This CDR3 region has 14 residues. V lost 1 base and J 1 base, leaving 10 bases between the germline ends. Looked up from germline, CDR1 is DFQATT and CDR2 is SNEGSKA (reference sequence).

This sequence joins TRBV7-2 and TRBJ1-1; maybe TRBD1 (6 bases). The V gene's germline CDR1 is SGHTA and CDR2 FQGNSA. The length of the CDR3 is 15 residues. Trimming took off 1 base at V and 7 bases at J, with 16 bases between the two ends. In DNA, the CDR3 is TGTGCCAGCAGCTTAGGATTAGGGGGGTATATTGAAGCTTTCTTT. Translating gives CASSLGLGGYIEAFF.

As to this clonotype: This may come from a read error, since a much larger clone is one base off. The chain combines TRBV7-2 with TRBJ2-1, with no clear D. CDR1 and CDR2 from the germline V gene are SGHTA and FQGNSA. The CDR3 is 12 residues long. The V end was cut by 7 bases, the J end by 5 bases, with 9 bases between. CDR3 region: CASKDKDNEQFF. The CDR3 DNA is TGTGCCAGCAAAGACAAGGACAATGAGCAGTTCTTC.

This clonotype was seen only a few times. The chain carries TRBV15 and TRBJ1-2, with a possible D match to TRBD1 (5 bases). Germline values: CDR1 LNHNV, CDR2 YYDKDF (reference sequence). The V end lost 4 bases, the J end lost 4 bases, and 22 bases lay between the germline ends. The CDR3 covers 17 residues. CDR3 in DNA: TGTGCCACCAGCACCCCGGTGGGGACCCCATTTGGCTATGGCTACACCTTC. Amino acids: CATSTPVGTPFGYGYTF.

The V gene is TRBV12-3 or TRBV12-4, the J gene TRBJ1-1; D is uncertain. The V and J ends lost 7 bases and 1 base respectively, with 7 bases between them. CDR3 length equals 12 residues. The chain's CDR3 is CASTDSNTEAFF. CDR3 nucleotide sequence: TGTGCCAGCACCGACTCGAACACTGAAGCTTTCTTT.

The CDR3 spells CASSVTLDGYTF. The CDR3, as DNA: TGTGCCAGCAGCGTAACCCTCGACGGCTACACCTTC. The chain links TRBV7-9 to TRBJ1-2; D not resolved. From germline, CDR1 is SEHNR and CDR2 FQNEAQ (reference sequence). Between the trimmed V and J ends, which lost 5 bases and 8 bases, there was a span of 12 bases. The CDR3 extends over 12 amino acids.

This clonotype was detected only once. This sequence joins TRBV4-3 and TRBJ2-7, with a weak D call TRBD2 (5 bases). The CDR3 covers 13 residues. Germline V lookup: CDR1 LGHNA, CDR2 YSLEER. V dropped 1 base and J dropped 7 bases, with 11 bases sitting between them. CDR3: CASSQVEGREQYF. The CDR3 region has the DNA TGCGCCAGCAGCCAAGTTGAGGGTAGGGAGCAGTACTTC.

The chain employs TRBV5-6 and TRBJ1-2, with TRBD1 identical over 9 bases. V lost 0 bases, J lost 4 bases, and 10 bases stayed unmatched. This CDR3 is 17 amino acids long. Germline V gene lookup returns CDR1 SGHDT and CDR2 YYEEEE. The CDR3 DNA reads TGTGCCAGCAGCTTGGGTGGGACAGGGCAGTACGTCTATGGCTACACCTTC. Translation gives CASSLGGTGQYVYGYTF.

The V and J genes are TRBV10-3 and TRBJ2-1; 14 bases align to TRBD2. This CDR3 region has 17 residues. The germline V gene has CDR1 ENHRY and CDR2 SYGVKD. Germline trimming cut 10 bases from V and 6 bases from J; bases unmatched to any gene: 14. The CDR3: CATTGGTSGSLSNEQFF. The DNA for the CDR3 is TGTGCCACCACTGGTGGGACTAGCGGGAGTCTCTCCAATGAGCAGTTCTTC.